This T cell receptor (beta chain) was identified in a study of T cell repertoires in cytomegalovirus infection (dated by TCRdb to between 2018 and 2020). Context from the whole study: Donor HLA type was relevant to the analysis, because carriage of CMV infection together with the matching HLA type was indicated by public TCR beta signatures. What the authors observed across the whole study: The ex vivo response was dominated by HLA-C-restricted CMV-specific TCR beta clonotypes, which also provided the single most frequent clonotype in two of eight donors. In both this cohort and an independent roughly 400-donor cohort, the cumulative frequency of public TCR beta family members distinguished carriers of CMV infection plus the relevant HLA type.

The V and J ends are trimmed by 0 bases and 6 bases, leaving 15 bases between them. Reading the germline V gene gives CDR1 SGHRS and CDR2 YFSETQ. The CDR3 measures 15 amino acids from cysteine to phenylalanine. The entry retains the CDR3 DNA only, 45 bases that are in frame from base 1. This clonotype was detected only a few times. Its specific antigen is unknown. Base qualities are not provided; no much larger clone lies one nucleotide away. Sequencing instrument: Illumina HiSeq 1500. TCRdb reworked the public reads: Q25 trimming with fastp, MiXCR clone assembly, productive beta chains retained. Rows with one shared CDR3 protein collapse into an entry with the most common genes and DNA. In this sample the table shows about 600,000 distinct CDR3 sequences, less than 25% of which occur a single time. The ten largest clones represent around 8% of the sample.

The sample was CD8+ T cells from PBMCs. Recombination linked TRBV5-1 to TRBJ1-2; TRBD1 is possibly the D segment (6 matching bases). This TCR was recovered from a human donor in good health (CMV status not recorded). Some clones in this sample may be carry-over from other donors' samples. The CDR3: CASSLDGGGFDGYTF. The DNA is as follows: TGCGCCAGCAGCTTGGATGGAGGGGGGTTCGATGGCTACACCTTC.